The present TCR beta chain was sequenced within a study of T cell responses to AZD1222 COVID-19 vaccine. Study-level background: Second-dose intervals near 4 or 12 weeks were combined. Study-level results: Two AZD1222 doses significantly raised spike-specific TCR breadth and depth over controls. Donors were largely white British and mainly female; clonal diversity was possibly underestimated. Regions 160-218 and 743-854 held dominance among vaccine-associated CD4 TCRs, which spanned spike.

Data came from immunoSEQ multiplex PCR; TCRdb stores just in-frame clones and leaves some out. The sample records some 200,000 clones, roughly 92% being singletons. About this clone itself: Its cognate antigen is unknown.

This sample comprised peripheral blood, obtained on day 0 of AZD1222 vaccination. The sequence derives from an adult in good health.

The CDR3 loop is CASSPGGNTEAFF. The CDR3 DNA reads TGTGCCAGCAGCCCCGGGGGAAACACTGAAGCTTTCTTT. J is TRBJ1-1 and V is TRBV28; possibly TRBD1 for D (5 bases). This CDR3 region has 13 residues. V was shortened by 6 bases and J by 2 bases, with 10 bases between the two germline ends. CDR1 is MDHEN and CDR2 is SYDVKM in the germline V gene.